The rows below give T cell receptor beta chains drawn from one sample of a study of OX40 agonist ivuxolimab in advanced cancers. The repertoire was sequenced with immunoSEQ multiplex PCR; TCRdb's copy has only in-frame clones and lacks some. Of about 59,000 clones listed, 85% are singletons. Sequences were derived from CD4+ or CD8+ T cells sorted from blood, sampled in a trial of the OX40 agonist ivuxolimab. The origin of the receptors is an adult with an advanced solid tumor such as melanoma, head and neck, liver or kidney cancer. CDR3s include the opening cysteine and the closing phenylalanine or tryptophan.

TRBV29-1 CSAAPGGAPYEQYF
TRBV29-1 CSAQRGGDTQYF
TRBV7-9 CAGKSCLGLQETQYF
TRBV5-4 CASSFRDPRAGELFF
TRBV7-3 CASSLSNSVYNEQFF
TRBV6-6 CASSGHPTREYNEQFF
TRBV30 CAWSQAWAREQYF
TRBV7-8 CASSSAGLSSYEQYF
TRBV4-1 CASSLDLAGGDLGYTF
TRBV18 CASSPSGRQDGYTF
TRBV5-1 CASSMRAGTDTQYF
TRBV19 CASSPTGGVETQYF
TRBV7-9 CASSLSIGPQVGTNEKLFF
TRBV6-1 CASSEFGPGSSYEQYF